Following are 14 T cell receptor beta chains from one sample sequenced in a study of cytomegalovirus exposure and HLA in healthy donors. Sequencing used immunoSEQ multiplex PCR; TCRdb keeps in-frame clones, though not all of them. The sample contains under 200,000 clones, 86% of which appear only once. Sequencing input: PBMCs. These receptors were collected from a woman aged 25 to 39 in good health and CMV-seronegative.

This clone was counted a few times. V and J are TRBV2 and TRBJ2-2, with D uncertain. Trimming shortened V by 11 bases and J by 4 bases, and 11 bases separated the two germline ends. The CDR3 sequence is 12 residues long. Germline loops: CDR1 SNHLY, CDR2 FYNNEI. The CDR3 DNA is TGTGCCTGCCGGGTGTCCACCGGGGAGCTGTTTTTT. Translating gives CACRVSTGELFF.

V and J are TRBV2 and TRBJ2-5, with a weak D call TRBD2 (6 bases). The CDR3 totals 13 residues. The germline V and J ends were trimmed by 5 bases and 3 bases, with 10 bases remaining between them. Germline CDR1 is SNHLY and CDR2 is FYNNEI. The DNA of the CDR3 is TGTGCCAGCAGTCGGAGGGGCGAAGAGACCCAGTACTTC. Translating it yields CASSRRGEETQYF.

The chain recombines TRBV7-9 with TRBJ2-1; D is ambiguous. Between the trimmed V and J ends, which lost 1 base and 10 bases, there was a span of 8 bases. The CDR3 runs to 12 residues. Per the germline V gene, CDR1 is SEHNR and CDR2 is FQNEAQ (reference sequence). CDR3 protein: CASSLVGSEQFF. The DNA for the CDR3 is TGTGCCAGCAGCTTAGTAGGGTCGGAGCAGTTCTTC.

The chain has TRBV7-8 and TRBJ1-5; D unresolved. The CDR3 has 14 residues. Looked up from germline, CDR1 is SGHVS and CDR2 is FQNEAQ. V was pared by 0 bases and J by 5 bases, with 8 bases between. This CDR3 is CASSLAGGYQPQHF. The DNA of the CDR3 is TGTGCCAGCAGCTTAGCAGGCGGATATCAGCCCCAGCATTTT.

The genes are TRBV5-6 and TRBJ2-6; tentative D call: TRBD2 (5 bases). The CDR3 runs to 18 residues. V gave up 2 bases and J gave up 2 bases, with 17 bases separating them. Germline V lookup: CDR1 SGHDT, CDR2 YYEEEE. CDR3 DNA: TGTGCCAGCAGCTTTGGCGTTGCAGTCGGGACTGGGGCCAACGTCCTGACTTTC. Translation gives CASSFGVAVGTGANVLTF.

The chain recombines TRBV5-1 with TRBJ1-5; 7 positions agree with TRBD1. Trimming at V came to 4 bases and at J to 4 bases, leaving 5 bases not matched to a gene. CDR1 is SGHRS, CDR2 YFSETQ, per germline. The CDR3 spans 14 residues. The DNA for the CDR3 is TGCGCCAGCAGCCCCGGGACAGAGAATCAGCCCCAGCATTTT. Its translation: CASSPGTENQPQHF.

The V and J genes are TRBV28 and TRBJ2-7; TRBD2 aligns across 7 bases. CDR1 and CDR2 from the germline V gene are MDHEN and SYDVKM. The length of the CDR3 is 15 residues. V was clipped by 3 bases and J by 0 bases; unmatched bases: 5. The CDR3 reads CASSFPAGSSYEQYF. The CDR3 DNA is TGTGCCAGCAGTTTCCCAGCGGGGTCCTCCTACGAGCAGTACTTC. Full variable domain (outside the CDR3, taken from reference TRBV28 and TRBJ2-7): DVKVTQSSRYLVKRTGEKVFLECVQDMDHENMFWYRQDPGLGLRLIYFSYDVKMKEKGDIPEGYSVSREKKERFSLILESASTNQTSMYLCASSFPAGSSYEQYFGPGTRLTVT.

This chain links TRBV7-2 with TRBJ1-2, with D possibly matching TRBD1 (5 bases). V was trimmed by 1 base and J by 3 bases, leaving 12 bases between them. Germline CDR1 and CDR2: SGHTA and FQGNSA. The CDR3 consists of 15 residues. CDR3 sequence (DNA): TGTGCCAGCAGCTTAGATGGGACGGTGGACTATGGCTACACCTTC. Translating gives CASSLDGTVDYGYTF.

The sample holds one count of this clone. CDR3 DNA: TGTGCCAGCAGCTTTGAGCTGGGACTAGCGGGGGGGAGCCACGAGCAGTACTTC. Translating it yields CASSFELGLAGGSHEQYF. The rearrangement links TRBV5-8 to TRBJ2-7; 16 bases are a match to TRBD2. The trim removed 2 bases at V and 5 bases at J, leaving 10 bases unmatched. The CDR3 spans 18 residues. The germline V gene encodes CDR1 SGHTS and CDR2 YDEGEE. The full variable domain, with the rest looked up from reference TRBV5-8 and TRBJ2-7, is EAGVTQSPTHLIKTRGQQATLRCSPISGHTSVYWYQQALGLGLQFLLWYDEGEERNRGNFPPRFSGRQFPNYSSELNVNALELEDSALYLCASSFELGLAGGSHEQYFGPGTRLTVT.

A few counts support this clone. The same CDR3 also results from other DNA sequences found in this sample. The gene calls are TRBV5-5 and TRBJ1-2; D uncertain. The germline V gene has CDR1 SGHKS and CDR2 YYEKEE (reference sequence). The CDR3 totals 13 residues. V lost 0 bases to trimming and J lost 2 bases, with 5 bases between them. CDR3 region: CASSLGQNYGYTF. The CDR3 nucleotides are TGTGCCAGCAGCTTGGGGCAGAACTATGGCTACACCTTC.

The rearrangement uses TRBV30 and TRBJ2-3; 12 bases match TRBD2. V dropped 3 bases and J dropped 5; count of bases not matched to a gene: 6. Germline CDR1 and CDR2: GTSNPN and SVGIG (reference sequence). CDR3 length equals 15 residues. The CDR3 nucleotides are TGTGCCTGGAGACGACTAGCGGGAGTATTAGATACGCAGTATTTT. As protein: CAWRRLAGVLDTQYF.

In DNA form, the CDR3 reads TGTGCCAGCAGTGAATCGGGGTATCGCTACGAGCAGTACTTC. It translates to CASSESGYRYEQYF. The rearrangement links TRBV6-1 to TRBJ2-7, with a tentative D call TRBD2 (5 bases). The CDR3 loop spans 14 amino acids. Germline CDR1 and CDR2: MNHNS and SASEGT. Trimming removed 2 bases from V and 3 bases from J, with 11 bases in between.

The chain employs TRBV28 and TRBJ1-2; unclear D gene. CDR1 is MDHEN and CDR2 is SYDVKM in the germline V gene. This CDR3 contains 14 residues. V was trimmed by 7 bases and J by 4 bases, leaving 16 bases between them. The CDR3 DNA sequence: TGTGCCAGCACCCCGTTGGGCGGTGCCTATGGCTACACCTTC. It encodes CASTPLGGAYGYTF.

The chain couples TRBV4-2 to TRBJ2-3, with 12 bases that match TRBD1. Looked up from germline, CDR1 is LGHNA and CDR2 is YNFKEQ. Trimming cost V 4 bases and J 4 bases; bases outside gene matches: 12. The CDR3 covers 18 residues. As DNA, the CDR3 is TGTGCCAGCAGCCGACGAAGGGGACAGGGGGCGTTCGCAGATACGCAGTATTTT. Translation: CASSRRRGQGAFADTQYF.